The 19 T cell receptor beta chains below all came from one sample that was sequenced in a study of PD-1 blockade in classical Hodgkin lymphoma. Each patient's relapse followed autologous stem cell transplantation, and brentuximab vedotin exposure varied. The protocol was immunoSEQ multiplex PCR, while the TCRdb copy is restricted to in-frame clones and leaves out a portion. The data show roughly 38,000 clones, 70% to 90% seen once. Source: peripheral blood mononuclear cells (PBMCs), taken before the second cycle of nivolumab. The receptors come from a human donor with classical Hodgkin lymphoma.

This chain joins TRBV9 and TRBJ2-3, with 9 bases identical to TRBD2. CDR1 SGDLS and CDR2 YYNGEE come from the germline V gene. This CDR3 comprises 16 residues. V shed 0 bases and J 3 bases; nucleotides not matched to a gene: 5. CDR3 region: CASSVGVSGSTDTQYF. DNA for the CDR3: TGTGCCAGCAGCGTAGGGGTTAGCGGGAGTACAGATACGCAGTATTTT.

The chain has TRBV27 and TRBJ1-5, with TRBD1 matching over 8 bases. Trimming took 5 bases from V and 3 from J; bases not matched to a gene: 12. Germline CDR1 and CDR2: MNHEY and SMNVEV (reference sequence). This CDR3 is built from 17 residues. CDR3 amino acids: CASSPYSGTGNNQPQHF. The DNA of the CDR3 is TGTGCCAGCAGTCCCTACTCCGGGACAGGCAACAATCAGCCCCAGCATTTT.

This sequence joins TRBV6-5 and TRBJ1-2; D is undetermined. V lost 4 bases, J lost 8 bases, and 14 bases lay in between. Germline assignment: CDR1 MNHEY and CDR2 SVGAGI. This CDR3 has 13 residues. The CDR3 reads CASSSRVFGGYTF. The DNA for the CDR3 is TGTGCCAGCAGTTCTCGGGTGTTTGGGGGCTACACCTTC.

V usage is TRBV5-1 and J usage is TRBJ1-2; D may be TRBD1 (5 bases). V lost 1 base, J lost 8 bases, and 15 bases lay in between. Per the germline V gene, CDR1 is SGHRS and CDR2 is YFSETQ. This CDR3 contains 14 residues. The CDR3 nucleotides are TGCGCCAGCAGCTTGACCGGGACCCTAATAGGCTACACCTTC. The encoded protein is CASSLTGTLIGYTF.

The chain has TRBV7-9 and TRBJ1-5; D is uncertain. V was pared by 4 bases and J by 4 bases, with 8 bases between. Germline lookup yields CDR1 SEHNR and CDR2 FQNEAQ (reference sequence). The CDR3 is made up of 13 amino acids. The CDR3 protein is CASSSTVNQPQHF. CDR3 in DNA: TGTGCCAGCAGCTCAACAGTGAATCAGCCCCAGCATTTT.

V and J are TRBV19 and TRBJ1-4; D unresolved. The CDR3 spans 12 residues. Trimming took 5 bases from V and 7 from J, leaving 8 bases between them. Germline V gene data show CDR1 as LNHDA and CDR2 as SQIVND (reference sequence). The CDR3 protein is CASSGTAEKLFF. The CDR3, as DNA: TGTGCCAGTAGTGGCACAGCTGAAAAACTGTTTTTT.

The chain uses TRBV7-9 and TRBJ2-7, with no clear D. Germline loops: CDR1 SEHNR, CDR2 FQNEAQ (reference sequence). V was pared by 3 bases and J by 0 bases, with 9 bases between. This CDR3 has 14 amino acids. The CDR3 protein is CASSFPPNSYEQYF. The CDR3 bases are TGTGCCAGCAGCTTCCCGCCCAACTCCTACGAGCAGTACTTC.

V usage is TRBV2 and J usage is TRBJ2-1, with 7 bases lining up with TRBD2. CDR3 size: 14 residues. Germline V gene sequence: CDR1 SNHLY, CDR2 FYNNEI. V lost 6 bases and J lost 3; bases outside the gene matches: 5. The CDR3, as DNA: TGTGCCAGCAGCCTGACTAGCAGCTACAATGAGCAGTTCTTC. As protein: CASSLTSSYNEQFF.

Here the CDR3 DNA reads TGTGCCAGCAGTTTATCGGGGGCGCGGAATCAGCCCCAGCATTTT. This gives the protein CASSLSGARNQPQHF. The chain recombines TRBV27 with TRBJ1-5, with D perhaps TRBD1 (6 bases). The ends were cut back, 0 bases at V and 4 bases at J, with 10 bases in the middle. The CDR3 covers 15 residues. Germline CDR1 is MNHEY and CDR2 is SMNVEV (reference sequence).

The chain uses TRBV5-1 and TRBJ2-3; tentatively, D is TRBD1 (7 bases). Germline V gene data show CDR1 as SGHRS and CDR2 as YFSETQ. The V and J ends lost 0 bases and 5 bases respectively, with 16 bases between them. The CDR3 is 16 amino acids. The CDR3: CASSLGSGGLGDTQYF. CDR3 bases: TGCGCCAGCAGCTTGGGCTCAGGGGGGTTAGGAGATACGCAGTATTTT.

This sequence joins TRBV19 and TRBJ2-3, with D hard to call. Germline assignment: CDR1 LNHDA and CDR2 SQIVND (reference sequence). The length of the CDR3 is 13 residues. Trimming took off 0 bases at V and 2 bases at J, with 3 bases between the two ends. CDR3 nucleotides: TGTGCCAGTAGTATAGAACACACAGATACGCAGTATTTT. Translation: CASSIEHTDTQYF.

This sequence joins TRBV7-2 and TRBJ2-1; 8 bases align to TRBD2. The germline CDR1 and CDR2 sequences are SGHTA and FQGNSA. This CDR3 has 16 amino acids. Unmatched junction bases numbered 10, after V lost 2 bases and J lost 7 bases. CDR3 DNA: TGTGCCAGCAGCTTAATCGGGAGGGGGGGCCGGAATGAGCAGTTCTTC. This sequence encodes CASSLIGRGGRNEQFF.

This clone appeared a few times. The chain employs TRBV4-2 and TRBJ2-5; D is possibly TRBD2 (5 bases). CDR3 length: 14 amino acids. Germline V lookup: CDR1 LGHNA, CDR2 YNFKEQ. Trimming removed 0 bases from V and 4 bases from J, with 9 bases in between. CDR3 residues: CASSQDRSGETQYF. CDR3 DNA sequence: TGTGCCAGCAGCCAAGACAGGAGCGGAGAGACCCAGTACTTC.

This chain connects TRBV4-1 to TRBJ1-4; 10 bases match TRBD1. V was clipped by 6 bases and J by 6 bases; unmatched bases: 4. The CDR3 sequence is 14 residues long. Germline V lookup: CDR1 MGHRA, CDR2 YSYEKL. CDR3 sequence (DNA): TGCGCCAGCAGTCTAGGGACAGGGGATGAAAAACTGTTTTTT. Amino acid sequence: CASSLGTGDEKLFF.

The chain uses TRBV4-1 and TRBJ2-7, with 7 bases lining up with TRBD1. Losses at the gene ends were 3 bases for V and 5 bases for J; bases not matched to a gene: 1. The CDR3 covers 12 residues. CDR1 and CDR2 from the germline V gene are MGHRA and YSYEKL. The CDR3 nucleotides read TGCGCCAGCAGCCAGACAGGGAACGAGCAGTACTTC. It encodes CASSQTGNEQYF.

This chain connects TRBV4-3 to TRBJ1-5; no clear D gene. CDR1 and CDR2 (germline): LGHNA, YSLEER. Trimming cost V 0 bases and J 3 bases, with 9 bases left between them. The CDR3 extends over 15 amino acids. Written as DNA, the CDR3 is TGCGCCAGCAGCCAAGATTGGGGTCTCAATCAGCCCCAGCATTTT. It is translated as CASSQDWGLNQPQHF.

The rearrangement links TRBV29-1 to TRBJ1-2, with D perhaps matching TRBD1 (5 bases). Germline loops: CDR1 SQVTM, CDR2 ANQGSEA. With 3 bases removed from V and 5 bases from J, the gap between germline ends came to 13 bases. This CDR3 is built from 13 residues. The chain's CDR3 is CSVDYRGGYGYTF. The CDR3 coding sequence is TGCAGCGTTGACTACCGGGGGGGGTATGGCTACACCTTC.

The CDR3 protein is CASIILLGNTEAFF. CDR3 nucleotide sequence: TGTGCCAGCATAATCCTTTTGGGGAACACTGAAGCTTTCTTT. The chain combines TRBV6-1 with TRBJ1-1, with D uncertain. Germline V gene lookup returns CDR1 MNHNS and CDR2 SASEGT. V gave up 7 bases and J gave up 1 base, with 13 bases separating them. CDR3 size: 14 residues.

This clone was seen once. The chain has TRBV4-3 and TRBJ2-3, with 10 bases identical to TRBD2. CDR1 is LGHNA and CDR2 is YSLEER in the germline V gene. This CDR3 is 15 amino acids long. V shed 2 bases and J 6 bases; nucleotides not matched to a gene: 5. The DNA of the CDR3 is TGCGCCAGCAGCCAACAGCGGGGGGGATCGGATACGCAGTATTTT. Translating gives CASSQQRGGSDTQYF.